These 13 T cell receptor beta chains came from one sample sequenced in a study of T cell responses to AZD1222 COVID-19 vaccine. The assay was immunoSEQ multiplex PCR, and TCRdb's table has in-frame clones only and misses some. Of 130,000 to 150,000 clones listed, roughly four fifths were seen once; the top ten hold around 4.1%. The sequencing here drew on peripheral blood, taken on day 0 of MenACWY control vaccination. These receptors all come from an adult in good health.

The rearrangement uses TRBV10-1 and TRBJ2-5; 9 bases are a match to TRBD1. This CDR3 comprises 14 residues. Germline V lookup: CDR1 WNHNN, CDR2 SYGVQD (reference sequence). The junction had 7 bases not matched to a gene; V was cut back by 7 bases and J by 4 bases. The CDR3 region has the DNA TGCGCCAGCATTCGGGACAGGGAGAGAGAGACCCAGTACTTC. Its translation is CASIRDRERETQYF.

CDR3 loop: CASSLDMGKSGYTF. In nucleotides, the CDR3 is TGTGCCAGCAGCTTAGATATGGGGAAGAGTGGCTACACCTTC. This chain joins TRBV7-9 and TRBJ1-2; no definite D call. The CDR3 loop spans 14 amino acids. CDR1 and CDR2 (germline): SEHNR, FQNEAQ (reference sequence). Trimming removed 1 base at V and 7 bases at J, with 13 bases between.

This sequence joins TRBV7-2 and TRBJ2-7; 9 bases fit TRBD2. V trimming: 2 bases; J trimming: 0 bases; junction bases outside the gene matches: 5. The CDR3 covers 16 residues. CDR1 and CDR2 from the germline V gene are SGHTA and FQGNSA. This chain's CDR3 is CASSLPGLAGSYEQYF. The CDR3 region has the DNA TGTGCCAGCAGCTTACCGGGACTAGCCGGCTCCTACGAGCAGTACTTC.

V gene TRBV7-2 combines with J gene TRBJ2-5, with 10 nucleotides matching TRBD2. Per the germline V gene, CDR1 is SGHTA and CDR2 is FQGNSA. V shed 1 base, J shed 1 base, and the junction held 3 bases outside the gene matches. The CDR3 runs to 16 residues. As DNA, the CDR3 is TGTGCCAGCAGCTTAGGGGCTAGCGGGGGCCAAGAGACCCAGTACTTC. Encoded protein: CASSLGASGGQETQYF.

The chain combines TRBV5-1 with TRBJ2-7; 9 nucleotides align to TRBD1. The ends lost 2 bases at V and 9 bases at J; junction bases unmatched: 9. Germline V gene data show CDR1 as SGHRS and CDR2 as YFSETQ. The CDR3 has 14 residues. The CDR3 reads CASSLPGTGIGQYF. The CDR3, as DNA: TGCGCCAGCAGCTTACCGGGGACAGGGATCGGGCAGTACTTC.

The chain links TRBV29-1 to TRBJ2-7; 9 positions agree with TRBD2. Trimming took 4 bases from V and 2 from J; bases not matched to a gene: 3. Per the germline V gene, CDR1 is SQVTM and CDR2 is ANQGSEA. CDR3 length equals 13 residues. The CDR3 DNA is TGCAGCGTTGTGACTAGCGGAACCTACGAGCAGTACTTC. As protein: CSVVTSGTYEQYF.

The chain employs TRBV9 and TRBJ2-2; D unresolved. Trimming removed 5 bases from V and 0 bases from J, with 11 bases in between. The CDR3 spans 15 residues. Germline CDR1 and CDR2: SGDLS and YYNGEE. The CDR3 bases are TGTGCCAGCAGTCCCCGAACACCGAACACCGGGGAGCTGTTTTTT. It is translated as CASSPRTPNTGELFF. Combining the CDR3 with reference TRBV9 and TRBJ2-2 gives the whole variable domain DSGVTQTPKHLITATGQRVTLRCSPRSGDLSVYWYQQSLDQGLQFLIQYYNGEERAKGNILERFSAQQFPDLHSELNLSSLELGDSALYFCASSPRTPNTGELFFGEGSRLTVL.

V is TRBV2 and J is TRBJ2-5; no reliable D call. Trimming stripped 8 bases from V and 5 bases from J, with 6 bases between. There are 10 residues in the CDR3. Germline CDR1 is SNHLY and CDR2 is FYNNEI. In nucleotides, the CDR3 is TGTGCCAGCGAGGTGGAGACCCAGTACTTC. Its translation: CASEVETQYF.

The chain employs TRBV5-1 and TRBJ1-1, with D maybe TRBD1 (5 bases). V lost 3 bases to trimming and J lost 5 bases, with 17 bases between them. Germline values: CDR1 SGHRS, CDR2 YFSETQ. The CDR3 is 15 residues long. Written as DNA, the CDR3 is TGCGCCAGCAGCTCTACGCAGGGAGGAGGGACTGAAGCTTTCTTT. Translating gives CASSSTQGGGTEAFF.

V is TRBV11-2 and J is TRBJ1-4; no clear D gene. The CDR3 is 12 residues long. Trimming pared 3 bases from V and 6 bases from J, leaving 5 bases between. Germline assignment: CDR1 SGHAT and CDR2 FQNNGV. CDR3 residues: CASSFLDEKLFF. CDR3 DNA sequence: TGTGCCAGCAGCTTTTTAGATGAAAAACTGTTTTTT.

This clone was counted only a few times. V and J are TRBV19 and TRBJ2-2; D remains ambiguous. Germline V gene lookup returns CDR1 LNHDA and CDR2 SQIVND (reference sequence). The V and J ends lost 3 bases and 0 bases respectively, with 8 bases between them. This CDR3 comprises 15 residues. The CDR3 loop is CASSMTPPNTGELFF. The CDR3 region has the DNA TGTGCCAGTAGTATGACTCCTCCGAACACCGGGGAGCTGTTTTTT.

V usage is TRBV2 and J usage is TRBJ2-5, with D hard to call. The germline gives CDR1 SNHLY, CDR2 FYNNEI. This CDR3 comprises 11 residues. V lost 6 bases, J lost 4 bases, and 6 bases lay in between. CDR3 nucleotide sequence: TGTGCCAGCAGCGTACTAGAGACCCAGTACTTC. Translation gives CASSVLETQYF.

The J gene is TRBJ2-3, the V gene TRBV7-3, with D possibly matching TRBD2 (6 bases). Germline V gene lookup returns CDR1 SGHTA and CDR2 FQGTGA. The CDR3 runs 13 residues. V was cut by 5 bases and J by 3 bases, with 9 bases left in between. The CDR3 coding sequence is TGTGCCAGCAGCAGGACTAAGACAGATACGCAGTATTTT. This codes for CASSRTKTDTQYF.